A selection of T cell receptor beta chains follows, all from one sample in a study of identical twins. TCRdb re-analysed the 5' RACE reads in MiXCR, keeping a single row per CDR3 protein. The profile shows roughly 1.6 million distinct CDR3 sequences, 32% of them singletons. The material sequenced was cord blood. The origin of the receptors is a newborn girl in good health. Each CDR3 is given with its conserved first and last residue. Fields, in order: J gene, V gene, D gene, clone size, CDR3 protein, CDR3 DNA. The D gene is left open where the match is weak. Rows may omit the clone size; those that give it use once, few, many or a size class.

>TRBJ2-7|TRBV6-1|.|.
CASSEDRAVAEQYF
TGTGCCAGCAGTGAAGACAGGGCGGTCGCCGAGCAGTACTTC
>TRBJ2-5|TRBV5-1|.|.
CASSFRREQETQYF
TGCGCCAGCAGCTTTCGGAGGGAGCAAGAGACCCAGTACTTC
>TRBJ2-7|TRBV12-3/TRBV12-4|.|.
CASSLVSHEQYF
TGTGCCAGCAGTTTGGTCAGTCACGAGCAGTACTTC
>TRBJ2-3|TRBV10-3|.|.
CAISGSEPSTDTQYF
TGTGCCATCAGTGGTAGCGAGCCCAGCACAGATACGCAGTATTTT
>TRBJ1-4|TRBV9|.|.
CASTPGRSNEKPFF
TGTGCCAGCACCCCGGGACGGAGTAATGAAAAACCGTTTTTT
>TRBJ2-2|TRBV4-1|TRBD1|.
CASSHRGRTGELFF
TGCGCCAGCAGCCACAGGGGGCGCACCGGGGAGCTGTTTTTT
>TRBJ1-6|TRBV12-3/TRBV12-4|.|.
CASSPGVDSPLHF
TGTGCCAGCAGTCCGGGTGTGGATTCACCCCTCCACTTT
>TRBJ1-1|TRBV20-1|.|few
CSARDPGERNTEAFF
TGCAGTGCTAGAGATCCAGGGGAGAGAAACACTGAAGCTTTCTTT
>TRBJ1-6|TRBV3-1|TRBD1|.
CASSQGQIEFLPLHF
TGTGCCAGCAGCCAGGGACAGATTGAATTCCTTCCCCTCCACTTT
>TRBJ1-1|TRBV7-9|.|.
CASSPTGADTEAFF
TGTGCCAGCAGCCCTACGGGGGCCGACACTGAAGCTTTCTTT
>TRBJ1-2|TRBV20-1|.|few
CSARPGLYGYTF
TGCAGTGCTAGACCGGGACTCTATGGCTACACCTTC
>TRBJ2-1|TRBV20-1|TRBD1|few
CSASHRQGARLNEQFF
TGCAGTGCCAGCCACCGACAGGGGGCGCGTTTGAATGAGCAGTTCTTC
>TRBJ1-1|TRBV20-1|.|few
CSARVGHVNTEAFF
TGCAGTGCTAGAGTCGGACACGTTAACACTGAAGCTTTCTTT
>TRBJ2-5|TRBV7-9|.|few
CASSLDFREQETQYF
TGTGCCAGCAGCCTAGATTTCAGGGAACAAGAGACCCAGTACTTC
>TRBJ2-5|TRBV29-1|.|.
CSVEDRRGTQTQYF
TGCAGCGTTGAAGATCGACGGGGGACGCAGACCCAGTACTTC
>TRBJ2-5|TRBV2|TRBD2|.
CASSDSSGETQYF
TGTGCCAGCAGTGATAGTAGCGGGGAGACCCAGTACTTC
>TRBJ2-3|TRBV7-6|TRBD2|few
CASSSVLAESTDTQYF
TGTGCCAGCAGCTCGGTGCTAGCGGAGTCCACAGATACGCAGTATTTT
>TRBJ1-2|TRBV19|.|few
CASSNYRGTNYGYTF
TGTGCCAGTAGTAACTACCGGGGCACTAACTATGGCTACACCTTC
>TRBJ2-2|TRBV25-1|TRBD1|.
CASSVTGGSSGELFF
TGTGCCAGCAGTGTGACAGGGGGCAGTAGCGGGGAGCTGTTTTTT
>TRBJ2-7|TRBV27|.|.
CASSSIRESYEQYF
TGTGCCAGCAGTTCAATTCGGGAGAGCTACGAGCAGTACTTC
>TRBJ2-7|TRBV25-1|TRBD1|few
CASSPGQHSYEQYF
TGTGCCAGCAGTCCGGGACAGCACTCCTACGAGCAGTACTTC
>TRBJ2-3|TRBV4-2|.|few
CASSPIPGGSTDTQYF
TGTGCCAGCAGCCCCATTCCGGGGGGCAGCACAGATACGCAGTATTTT
>TRBJ2-1|TRBV7-2|.|few
CASSLGGIEQFF
TGTGCCAGCAGCTTAGGGGGGATTGAGCAGTTCTTC
>TRBJ2-7|TRBV20-1|TRBD2|.
CSAPRAGDPYEQYF
TGCAGTGCTCCCCGTGCGGGGGACCCCTACGAGCAGTACTTC
>TRBJ2-1|TRBV12-3/TRBV12-4|.|few
CASSPTSRGIAGEQFF
TGTGCCAGCAGCCCTACTTCTCGAGGCATTGCTGGTGAGCAGTTCTTC
>TRBJ2-4|TRBV3-1|TRBD2|.
CASSRGLAGGLQYF
TGTGCCAGCAGCCGCGGACTAGCGGGGGGGCTTCAGTACTTC
>TRBJ2-1|TRBV24-1|TRBD1|.
CATSDPTGGDWNEQFF
TGTGCCACCAGTGACCCGACAGGGGGCGATTGGAATGAGCAGTTCTTC
>TRBJ2-1|TRBV3-1|TRBD2|many
CASSPRLAEYNEQFF
TGTGCCAGCAGCCCGCGACTAGCGGAATACAATGAGCAGTTCTTC
>TRBJ1-2|TRBV10-3|TRBD1|many
CAISGQADGYGYTF
TGTGCCATCAGCGGACAGGCCGACGGCTATGGCTACACCTTC
>TRBJ2-7|TRBV3-1|.|few
CASSHPDSYYEQYF
TGTGCCAGCAGCCATCCCGACAGCTACTACGAGCAGTACTTC
>TRBJ2-7|TRBV29-1|.|.
CSVARGPSYEQYF
TGCAGCGTTGCCCGGGGGCCCTCCTACGAGCAGTACTTC
>TRBJ2-7|TRBV6-2/TRBV6-3|TRBD2|few
CASTGGTYSYEQYF
TGTGCCAGCACCGGGGGGACGTACAGCTACGAGCAGTACTTC
>TRBJ2-6|TRBV27|TRBD1|.
CASSRTGGMGGANVLTF
TGTGCCAGCAGCCGGACAGGGGGAATGGGTGGGGCCAACGTCCTGACTTTC
>TRBJ2-1|TRBV5-1|.|few
CASSSLLSGPSYNEQFF
TGCGCCAGCAGCTCCCTTTTAAGCGGTCCTTCCTACAATGAGCAGTTCTTC
>TRBJ2-7|TRBV5-1|.|few
CASSLYGGRFLSYEQYF
TGCGCCAGCAGCTTGTATGGGGGGCGCTTCCTCTCCTACGAGCAGTACTTC
>TRBJ1-2|TRBV29-1|.|.
CSTEVVWYGYTF
TGCAGCACCGAGGTTGTGTGGTATGGCTACACCTTC
>TRBJ2-3|TRBV6-2/TRBV6-3|.|few
CASSYVSRSDTQYF
TGTGCCAGCAGTTACGTAAGCAGATCAGATACGCAGTATTTT
>TRBJ1-1|TRBV3-1|TRBD1|.
CASSTRQGRAFF
TGTGCCAGCAGCACTCGACAGGGGAGGGCTTTCTTT
>TRBJ2-5|TRBV20-1|.|.
CSARFQQETQYF
TGCAGTGCTAGGTTTCAGCAAGAGACCCAGTACTTC
>TRBJ2-7|TRBV10-3|TRBD1|few
CAISGTGNHEQYF
TGTGCCATCAGTGGGACAGGGAACCACGAGCAGTACTTC
>TRBJ2-1|TRBV20-1|TRBD2|few
CSASLAEQFF
TGCAGTGCTTCACTAGCGGAGCAGTTCTTC
>TRBJ1-3|TRBV2|.|.
CASSGGTSGNTIYF
TGTGCCAGCAGCGGGGGCACCTCTGGAAACACCATATATTTT
>TRBJ2-7|TRBV20-1|.|.
CSASGKLYEQYF
TGCAGTGCTAGCGGCAAGCTGTACGAGCAGTACTTC
>TRBJ2-3|TRBV5-1|.|few
CASSEDKDTQYF
TGCGCCAGTAGCGAGGACAAGGATACGCAGTATTTT
>TRBJ1-2|TRBV12-3/TRBV12-4|.|.
CASRRKGNYGYTF
TGTGCCAGCAGACGCAAGGGTAACTATGGCTACACCTTC
>TRBJ2-1|TRBV5-1|TRBD2|few
CASSLAKGLAGLLTYNEQFF
TGCGCCAGCAGCTTGGCCAAGGGACTAGCGGGCCTCTTAACCTACAATGAGCAGTTCTTC
>TRBJ2-7|TRBV7-2|.|.
CASSLARYAYEQYF
TGTGCCAGCAGCTTAGCCCGATACGCCTACGAGCAGTACTTC
>TRBJ2-7|TRBV28|TRBD2|.
CASSSSGSIGNEQYF
TGTGCCAGCAGTTCTAGCGGGAGTATCGGGAACGAGCAGTACTTC
>TRBJ2-1|TRBV29-1|.|few
CSVERGEQFF
TGCAGCGTTGAACGAGGGGAGCAGTTCTTC
>TRBJ2-7|TRBV20-1|.|.
CSARALSGAYNEQYF
TGCAGTGCTAGAGCCTTGTCAGGAGCCTACAATGAGCAGTACTTC
>TRBJ2-1|TRBV6-1|.|.
CASSAWGGPTDEQFF
TGTGCCAGCAGTGCCTGGGGGGGCCCAACGGATGAGCAGTTCTTC
>TRBJ1-3|TRBV20-1|.|.
CSAADLGGNTIYF
TGCAGTGCTGCCGACCTAGGTGGAAACACCATATATTTT
>TRBJ1-5|TRBV12-3/TRBV12-4|TRBD1|.
CASRRDRGLDQPQHF
TGTGCCAGCCGCCGGGACAGGGGGCTCGATCAGCCCCAGCATTTT
>TRBJ2-7|TRBV9|.|few
CASSVGLGFEQYF
TGTGCCAGCAGCGTAGGGTTGGGGTTCGAGCAGTACTTC